This T cell receptor (beta chain) was profiled in a study of T cell repertoires in cytomegalovirus infection. TCRdb called the reads again in MiXCR, with one record for every CDR3 protein. The sample yields approximately 500,000 distinct CDR3 sequences, approximately 15% seen once. The CDR3 has 12 amino acids. J lost 6 bases, V lost 6 bases, and 5 bases had no gene match. Per the germline V gene, CDR1 is SGHVS and CDR2 is FQNEAQ. This clonotype was counted ten times or more. The sequence came from a human donor in good health (CMV status not recorded). Some clones in this sample may be carry-over from other donors' samples. Sequencing was done on a sample of CD8+ T cells from PBMCs. The V gene is TRBV7-8, the J gene TRBJ2-7, with TRBD1 identical over 7 bases. The CDR3 nucleotides are TGTGCCAGCAGAGACAGGGCCCGCGAGCAGTACTTC. It yields the protein CASRDRAREQYF.